One sample yielded the 18 T cell receptor beta chains listed below, sequenced in a study of cytomegalovirus exposure and HLA in healthy donors (dated by TCRdb to 2017 to 2019). The protocol used for the library was the immunoSEQ multiplex PCR assay. For the multiplex PCR, a mixture combining 60 forward primers for TCR Vbeta segments and 13 reverse primers for TCR Jbeta segments was used. The table was pulled from immuneACCESS by TCRdb, which kept in-frame rearrangements only. Such tables lose some clones; where checked, under half of the loss comes from unresolved V genes, and the rest has no known cause. Across this sample there are some 170,000 clones, with 60% to 85% seen only once. The ten largest account for approximately 3.1% of the sample. What was sequenced was PBMCs. The source of these receptors is a woman in her fifties or sixties in good health and CMV-seropositive.

This chain connects TRBV21-1 to TRBJ1-5. TRBV21-1 is an annotated pseudogene. The CDR3 consists of 14 residues. CDR3 protein: CASGGRETNQPQHF. In DNA form, the CDR3 reads TGTGCCAGCGGAGGTAGGGAAACAAATCAGCCCCAGCATTTT.

The rearrangement joins TRBV7-9 to TRBJ2-3; tentatively, D is TRBD2 (7 bases). V shed 0 bases and J shed 6 bases, with 10 bases lying between them. Germline lookup yields CDR1 SEHNR and CDR2 FQNEAQ (reference sequence). This CDR3 comprises 14 residues. The CDR3 loop reads CASSLARGGDTQYF. The CDR3 DNA sequence: TGTGCCAGCAGCTTAGCCAGGGGAGGGGATACGCAGTATTTT. Full variable domain (missing parts from reference TRBV7-9 and TRBJ2-3): DTGVSQNPRHKITKRGQNVTFRCDPISEHNRLYWYRQTLGQGPEFLTYFQNEAQLEKSRLLSDRFSAERPKGSFSTLEIQRTEQGDSAMYLCASSLARGGDTQYFGPGTRLTVL.

This sequence joins TRBV29-1 and TRBJ1-1, with TRBD1 matching over 7 bases. The V gene end was trimmed by 4 bases and the J gene end by 6 bases; junction bases not matched to a gene: 8. The CDR3 runs 13 residues. Per germline, CDR1 SQVTM and CDR2 ANQGSEA. CDR3 region: CSVVPGGRPEAFF. DNA for the CDR3: TGCAGCGTTGTCCCAGGGGGAAGGCCTGAAGCTTTCTTT.

This chain uses TRBV27 with TRBJ1-6; TRBD1 aligns across 9 bases. The V gene's germline CDR1 is MNHEY and CDR2 SMNVEV (reference sequence). The V and J ends lost 2 bases and 6 bases, in that order; junction bases with no gene match: 2. The CDR3 spans 15 residues. DNA for the CDR3: TGTGCCAGCAGTTTAAGGACAGGGGCTAATTCACCCCTCCACTTT. It yields the protein CASSLRTGANSPLHF.

This chain uses TRBV6-1 with TRBJ1-6, with D hard to call. V lost 3 bases and J 13 bases, leaving 13 bases between the germline ends. The CDR3 sequence is 13 residues long. Germline-derived CDR1 and CDR2 are MNHNS and SASEGT. The CDR3 is CASSDGYRVPLHF. The CDR3 region has the DNA TGTGCCAGCAGTGACGGTTACCGAGTCCCCCTCCACTTT.

The chain is built from TRBV7-9 and TRBJ1-1; 7 nucleotides agree with TRBD1. Germline V gives CDR1 SEHNR, CDR2 FQNEAQ (reference sequence). The CDR3 consists of 16 residues. V was clipped by 5 bases and J by 4 bases; unmatched bases: 13. In DNA, the CDR3 is TGTGCCAGCAGCCGAAGAGGACAGGCGGGAGGCACTGAAGCTTTCTTT. Translation gives CASSRRGQAGGTEAFF.

The V and J genes are TRBV2 and TRBJ2-4, with TRBD1 identical over 8 bases. From germline, CDR1 is SNHLY and CDR2 FYNNEI. CDR3 length: 15 amino acids. J was trimmed by 2 bases and V by 5 bases; bases with no gene match: 5. Here the CDR3 reads CASSPGGRSKNIQYF. CDR3 sequence (DNA): TGTGCCAGCAGTCCAGGGGGCCGCTCCAAAAACATTCAGTACTTC.

This clone appeared a few times. The gene calls are TRBV5-6 and TRBJ2-1, with TRBD2 matching 8 bases. V lost 5 bases and J lost 8; bases outside the gene matches: 3. The CDR3 is 12 residues long. Germline V gene lookup returns CDR1 SGHDT and CDR2 YYEEEE. The CDR3 loop reads CASSRSGDEQFF. CDR3 DNA: TGTGCCAGCAGTCGTAGCGGGGATGAGCAGTTCTTC.

The chain carries TRBV6-1 and TRBJ2-7, with 12 bases fitting TRBD2. The length of the CDR3 is 15 residues. The germline V gene has CDR1 MNHNS and CDR2 SASEGT. The junction had 6 bases not matched to a gene; V was cut back by 1 base and J by 8 bases. CDR3: CASSEGTSGATKQYF. For the CDR3, the DNA is TGTGCCAGCAGTGAAGGGACTAGCGGGGCTACGAAGCAGTACTTC.

This clone has just one count. J is TRBJ2-5 and V is TRBV5-1, with 8 nucleotides matching TRBD1. The J call may be wrong; the DNA end is better matched by TRBJ2-7. Germline values: CDR1 SGHRS, CDR2 YFSETQ. The CDR3 has 15 residues. DNA of the CDR3: TGCGCCAGCAGCTTGGGGGCCAGGGGGCCCTACGAGCAGTACTTC. This codes for CASSLGARGPYEQYF.

This clone was observed a few times. The chain couples TRBV6-5 to TRBJ1-3; tentative D call: TRBD1 (6 bases). CDR1 and CDR2 from the germline V gene are MNHEY and SVGAGI. The CDR3 totals 14 residues. Trimming cost V 6 bases and J 4 bases, with 13 bases left between them. CDR3 amino acids: CASSQGQQGNTIYF. The DNA for the CDR3 is TGTGCCAGCAGCCAAGGACAGCAAGGAAACACCATATATTTT.

The chain employs TRBV19 and TRBJ2-5, with D perhaps TRBD1 (5 bases). The CDR3 covers 15 residues. V was shortened by 6 bases and J by 5 bases, with 19 bases between the two germline ends. Germline V CDR1 and CDR2: LNHDA, SQIVND (reference sequence). This CDR3 reads CASSTVGWAGETQYF. In DNA form, the CDR3 reads TGTGCCAGTAGCACCGTTGGCTGGGCAGGGGAGACCCAGTACTTC.

The chain couples TRBV7-7 to TRBJ2-2; D perhaps matches TRBD1 (5 bases). This CDR3 region has 11 residues. Trimming took 8 bases from V and 6 from J, leaving 7 bases between them. Looked up from germline, CDR1 is SSHAT and CDR2 is FNYEAQ (reference sequence). Written as DNA, the CDR3 is TGTGCCAGCGGGGCGCCCGGGGAGCTGTTTTTT. It yields the protein CASGAPGELFF. The full variable domain, in which reference TRBV7-7 and TRBJ2-2 provide the parts outside the CDR3, is GAGVSQSPRYKVTKRGQDVTLRCDPISSHATLYWYQQALGQGPEFLTYFNYEAQPDKSGLPSDRFSAERPEGSISTLTIQRTEQRDSAMYRCASGAPGELFFGEGSRLTVL.

The V and J genes are TRBV7-2 and TRBJ2-3; tentative D call: TRBD1 (6 bases). The CDR3 sequence is 16 residues long. Trimming shortened V by 3 bases and J by 0 bases, and 13 bases separated the two germline ends. Germline V gene lookup returns CDR1 SGHTA and CDR2 FQGNSA. As DNA, the CDR3 is TGTGCCAGCAGCTTCAGGGGACGGCCAAGCACAGATACGCAGTATTTT. It translates to CASSFRGRPSTDTQYF.

The rearrangement joins TRBV19 to TRBJ2-7; 8 bases match TRBD1. The length of the CDR3 is 16 residues. Trimming took 4 bases from V and 9 from J; bases not matched to a gene: 17. Per the germline V gene, CDR1 is LNHDA and CDR2 is SQIVND (reference sequence). CDR3 region: CASSTTGTGRLVGQYF. CDR3 DNA: TGTGCCAGTAGTACCACCGGGACAGGACGGTTAGTTGGGCAGTACTTC.

The chain links TRBV29-1 to TRBJ2-7; TRBD1 aligns across 7 bases. In germline, CDR1 is SQVTM, CDR2 ANQGSEA. J was trimmed by 3 bases and V by 0 bases; bases with no gene match: 5. The CDR3 extends over 14 amino acids. For the CDR3, the DNA is TGCAGCGTTGAAGATACCCGGACAGGCTACGAGCAGTACTTC. This translates into CSVEDTRTGYEQYF.

V is TRBV9 and J is TRBJ1-5; 9 nucleotides match TRBD1. The V and J ends lost 4 bases and 4 bases, in that order; junction bases with no gene match: 6. There are 15 residues in the CDR3. Germline loops: CDR1 SGDLS, CDR2 YYNGEE. The chain's CDR3 is CASSRGTGRNQPQHF. DNA of the CDR3: TGTGCCAGCAGCCGGGGGACAGGGCGTAATCAGCCCCAGCATTTT.

This rearrangement joins TRBV5-1 to TRBJ2-3; TRBD1 is a possible D gene (7 bases). The CDR3 has 15 residues. The germline V and J ends were trimmed by 4 bases and 9 bases, with 21 bases remaining between them. CDR1 and CDR2 from the germline V gene are SGHRS and YFSETQ. The DNA for the CDR3 is TGCGCCAGCAGCCGGATTGGAAACTCAGGGGGGACGCAGTATTTT. Translation gives CASSRIGNSGGTQYF.